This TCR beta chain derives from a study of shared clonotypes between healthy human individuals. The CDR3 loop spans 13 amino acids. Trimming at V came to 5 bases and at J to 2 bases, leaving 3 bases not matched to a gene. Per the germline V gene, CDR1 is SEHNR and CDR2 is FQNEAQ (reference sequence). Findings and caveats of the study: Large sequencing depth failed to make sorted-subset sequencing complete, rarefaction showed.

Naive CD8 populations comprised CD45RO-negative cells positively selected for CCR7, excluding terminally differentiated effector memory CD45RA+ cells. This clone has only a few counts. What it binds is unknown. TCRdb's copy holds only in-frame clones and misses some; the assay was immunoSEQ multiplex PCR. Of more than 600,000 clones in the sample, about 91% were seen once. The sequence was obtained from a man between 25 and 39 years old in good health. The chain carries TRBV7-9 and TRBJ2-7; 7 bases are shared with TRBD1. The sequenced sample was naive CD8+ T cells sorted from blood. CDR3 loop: CASSPTGTYEQYF. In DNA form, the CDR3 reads TGTGCCAGCAGCCCGACAGGGACCTACGAGCAGTACTTC.